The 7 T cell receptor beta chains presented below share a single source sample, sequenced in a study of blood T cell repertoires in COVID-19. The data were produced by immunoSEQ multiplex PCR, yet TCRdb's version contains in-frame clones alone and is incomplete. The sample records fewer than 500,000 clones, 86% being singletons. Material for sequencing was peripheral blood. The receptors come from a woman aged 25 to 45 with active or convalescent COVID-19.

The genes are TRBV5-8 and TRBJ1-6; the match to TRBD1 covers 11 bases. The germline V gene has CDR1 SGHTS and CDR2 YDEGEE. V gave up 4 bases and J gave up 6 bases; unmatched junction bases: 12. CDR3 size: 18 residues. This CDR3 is CASSTGTGGVLPNSPLHF. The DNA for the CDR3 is TGTGCCAGCAGCACCGGGACAGGGGGTGTCCTACCTAATTCACCCCTCCACTTT.

The CDR3 DNA follows: TGCGCCAGCAGCCCAGGGACAGAACTTAATCAGCCCCAGCATTTT. This codes for CASSPGTELNQPQHF. The chain combines TRBV5-1 with TRBJ1-5; 7 bases are shared with TRBD1. Germline loops: CDR1 SGHRS, CDR2 YFSETQ. J was trimmed by 4 bases and V by 4 bases; bases with no gene match: 8. The CDR3 spans 15 residues.

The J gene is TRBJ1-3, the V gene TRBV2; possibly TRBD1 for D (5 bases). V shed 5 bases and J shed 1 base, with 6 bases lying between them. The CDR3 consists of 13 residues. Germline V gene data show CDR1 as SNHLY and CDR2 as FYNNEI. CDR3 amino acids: CASSPGSGNTIYF. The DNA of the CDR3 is TGTGCCAGCAGTCCAGGGTCTGGAAACACCATATATTTT.

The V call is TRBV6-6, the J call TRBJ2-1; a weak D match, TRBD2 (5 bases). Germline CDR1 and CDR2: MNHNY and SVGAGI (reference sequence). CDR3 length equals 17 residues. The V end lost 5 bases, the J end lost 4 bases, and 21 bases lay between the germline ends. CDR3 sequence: CASSGSASRVIYNEQFF. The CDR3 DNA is TGTGCCAGCAGTGGATCGGCTAGCCGAGTTATTTACAATGAGCAGTTCTTC.

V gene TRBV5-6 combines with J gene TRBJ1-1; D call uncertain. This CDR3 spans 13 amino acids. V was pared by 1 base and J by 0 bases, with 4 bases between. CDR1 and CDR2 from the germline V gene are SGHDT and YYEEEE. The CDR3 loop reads CASSLNMNTEAFF. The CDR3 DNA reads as TGTGCCAGCAGCTTGAACATGAACACTGAAGCTTTCTTT. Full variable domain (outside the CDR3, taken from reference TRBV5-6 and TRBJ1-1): DAGVTQSPTHLIKTRGQQVTLRCSPKSGHDTVSWYQQALGQGPQFIFQYYEEEERQRGNFPDRFSGHQFPNYSSELNVNALLLGDSALYLCASSLNMNTEAFFGQGTRLTVV.

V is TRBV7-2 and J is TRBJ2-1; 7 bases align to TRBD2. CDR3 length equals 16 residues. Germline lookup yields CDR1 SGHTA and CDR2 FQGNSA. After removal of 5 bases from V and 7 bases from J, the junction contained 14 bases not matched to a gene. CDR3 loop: CASSPQIRAGKNEQFF. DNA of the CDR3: TGTGCCAGCAGCCCCCAGATTAGAGCGGGAAAAAATGAGCAGTTCTTC. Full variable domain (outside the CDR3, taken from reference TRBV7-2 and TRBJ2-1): GAGVSQSPSNKVTEKGKDVELRCDPISGHTALYWYRQSLGQGLEFLIYFQGNSAPDKSGLPSDRFSAERTGGSVSTLTIQRTQQEDSAVYLCASSPQIRAGKNEQFFGPGTRLTVL.

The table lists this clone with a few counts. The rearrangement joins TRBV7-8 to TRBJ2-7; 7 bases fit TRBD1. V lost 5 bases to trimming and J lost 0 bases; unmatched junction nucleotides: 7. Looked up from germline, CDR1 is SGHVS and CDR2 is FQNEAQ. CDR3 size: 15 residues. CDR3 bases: TGTGCCAGCAGCCCCTACAGGGGTCCCTCCTACGAGCAGTACTTC. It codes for CASSPYRGPSYEQYF.